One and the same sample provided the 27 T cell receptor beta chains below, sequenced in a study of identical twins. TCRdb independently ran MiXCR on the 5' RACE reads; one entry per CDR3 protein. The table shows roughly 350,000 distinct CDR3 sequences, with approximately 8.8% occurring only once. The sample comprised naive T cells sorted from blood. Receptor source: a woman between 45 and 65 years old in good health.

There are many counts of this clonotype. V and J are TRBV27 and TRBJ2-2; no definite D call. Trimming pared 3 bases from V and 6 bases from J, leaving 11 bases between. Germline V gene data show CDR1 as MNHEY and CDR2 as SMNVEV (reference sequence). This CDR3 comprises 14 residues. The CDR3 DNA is TGTGCCAGCAGTTTTCTGGGTTCGGCCGGGGAGCTGTTTTTT. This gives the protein CASSFLGSAGELFF.

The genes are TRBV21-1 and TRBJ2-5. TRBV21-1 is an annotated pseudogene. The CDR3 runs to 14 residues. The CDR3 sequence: CASSKGRIQETQYF. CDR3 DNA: TGTGCCAGCAGCAAAGGACGGATACAAGAGACCCAGTACTTC.

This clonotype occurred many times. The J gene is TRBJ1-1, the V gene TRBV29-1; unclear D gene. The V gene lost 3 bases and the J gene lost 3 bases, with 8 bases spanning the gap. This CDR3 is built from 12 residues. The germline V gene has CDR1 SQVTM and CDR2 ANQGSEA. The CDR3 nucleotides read TGCAGCGTTGACGACGAGGACACTGAAGCTTTCTTT. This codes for CSVDDEDTEAFF.

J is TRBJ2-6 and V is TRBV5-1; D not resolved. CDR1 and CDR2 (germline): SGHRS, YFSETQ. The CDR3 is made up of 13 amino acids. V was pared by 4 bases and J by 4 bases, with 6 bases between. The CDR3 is CASSQQGANVLTF. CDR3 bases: TGCGCCAGCAGCCAGCAGGGGGCCAACGTCCTGACTTTC. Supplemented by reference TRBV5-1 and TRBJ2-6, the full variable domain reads KAGVTQTPRYLIKTRGQQVTLSCSPISGHRSVSWYQQTPGQGLQFLFEYFSETQRNKGNFPGRFSGRQFSNSRSEMNVSTLELGDSALYLCASSQQGANVLTFGAGSRLTVL.

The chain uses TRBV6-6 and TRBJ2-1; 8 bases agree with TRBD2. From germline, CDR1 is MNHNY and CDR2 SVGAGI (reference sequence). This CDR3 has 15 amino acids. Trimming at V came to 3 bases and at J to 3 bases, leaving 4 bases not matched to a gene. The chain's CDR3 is CASSYGTRGYNEQFF. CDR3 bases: TGTGCCAGCAGTTATGGGACTAGAGGCTACAATGAGCAGTTCTTC.

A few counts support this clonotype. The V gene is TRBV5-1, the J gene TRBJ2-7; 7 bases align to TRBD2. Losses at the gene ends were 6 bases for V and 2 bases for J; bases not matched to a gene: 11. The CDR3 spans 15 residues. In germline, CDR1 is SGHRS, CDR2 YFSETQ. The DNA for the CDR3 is TGCGCCAGCACCCGGAGGGCTAGCGGAACCTACGAGCAGTACTTC. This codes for CASTRRASGTYEQYF.

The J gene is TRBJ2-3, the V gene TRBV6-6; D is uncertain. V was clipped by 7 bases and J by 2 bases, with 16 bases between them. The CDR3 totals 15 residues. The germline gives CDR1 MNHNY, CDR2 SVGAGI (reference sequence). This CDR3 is CASTQSRKNTDTQYF. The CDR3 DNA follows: TGTGCCAGCACCCAATCTAGGAAAAACACAGATACGCAGTATTTT.

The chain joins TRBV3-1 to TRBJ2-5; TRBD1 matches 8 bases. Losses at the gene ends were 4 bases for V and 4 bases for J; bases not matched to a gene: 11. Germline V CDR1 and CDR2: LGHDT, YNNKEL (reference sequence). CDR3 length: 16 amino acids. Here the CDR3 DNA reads TGTGCCAGCAGCCGAACTACCGGGACAGGAAGAGAGACCCAGTACTTC. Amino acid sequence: CASSRTTGTGRETQYF.

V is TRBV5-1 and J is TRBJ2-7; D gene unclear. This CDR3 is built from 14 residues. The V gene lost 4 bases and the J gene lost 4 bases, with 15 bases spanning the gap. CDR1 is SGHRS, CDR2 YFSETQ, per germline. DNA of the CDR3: TGCGCCAGCAGCATAGACCCTCCGAGGTACGAGCAGTACTTC. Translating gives CASSIDPPRYEQYF.

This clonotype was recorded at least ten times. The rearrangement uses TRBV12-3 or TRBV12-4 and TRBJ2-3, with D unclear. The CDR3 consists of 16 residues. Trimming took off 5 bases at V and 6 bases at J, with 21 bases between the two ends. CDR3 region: CASSPPLELTVDTQYF. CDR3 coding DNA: TGTGCCAGCAGTCCCCCTTTGGAGCTGACGGTGGATACGCAGTATTTT.

CDR3 DNA sequence: TGTGCCAGCAGCGACAGTGAATGGGGCACTGAAGCTTTCTTT. This codes for CASSDSEWGTEAFF. The chain joins TRBV2 to TRBJ1-1, with D perhaps matching TRBD1 (5 bases). The V and J ends lost 6 bases and 4 bases respectively, with 15 bases between them. The V gene's germline CDR1 is SNHLY and CDR2 FYNNEI. This CDR3 is 14 amino acids long.

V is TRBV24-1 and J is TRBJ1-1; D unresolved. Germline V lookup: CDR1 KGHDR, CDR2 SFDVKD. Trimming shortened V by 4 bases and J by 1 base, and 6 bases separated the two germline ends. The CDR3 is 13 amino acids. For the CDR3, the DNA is TGTGCCACCAGTGACCGGTGGAACACTGAAGCTTTCTTT. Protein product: CATSDRWNTEAFF.

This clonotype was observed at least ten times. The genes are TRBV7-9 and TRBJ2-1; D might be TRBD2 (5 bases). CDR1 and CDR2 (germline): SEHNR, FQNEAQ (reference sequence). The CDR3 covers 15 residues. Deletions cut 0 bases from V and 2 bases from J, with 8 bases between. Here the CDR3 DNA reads TGTGCCAGCAGCTTAGCGGGAGCACCCTACAATGAGCAGTTCTTC. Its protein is CASSLAGAPYNEQFF.

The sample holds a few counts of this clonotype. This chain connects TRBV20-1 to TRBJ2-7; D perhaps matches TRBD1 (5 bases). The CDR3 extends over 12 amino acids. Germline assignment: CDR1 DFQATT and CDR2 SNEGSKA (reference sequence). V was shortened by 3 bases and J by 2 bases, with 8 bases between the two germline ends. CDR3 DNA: TGCAGTGCTAGGGACATCGCCTACGAGCAGTACTTC. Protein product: CSARDIAYEQYF.

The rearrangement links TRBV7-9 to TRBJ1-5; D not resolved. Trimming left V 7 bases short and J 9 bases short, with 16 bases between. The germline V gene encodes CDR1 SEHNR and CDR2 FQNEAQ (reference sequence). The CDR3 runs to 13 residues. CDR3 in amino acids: CASKSPGVGPQHF. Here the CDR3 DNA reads TGTGCCAGCAAAAGCCCCGGGGTAGGGCCCCAGCATTTT.

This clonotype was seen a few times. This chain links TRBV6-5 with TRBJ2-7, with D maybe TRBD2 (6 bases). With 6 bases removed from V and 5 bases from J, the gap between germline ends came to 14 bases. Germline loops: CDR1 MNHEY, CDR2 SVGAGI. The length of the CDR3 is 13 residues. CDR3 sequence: CASSSRLGDEQYF. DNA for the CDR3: TGTGCCAGCAGCTCAAGACTAGGAGACGAGCAGTACTTC.

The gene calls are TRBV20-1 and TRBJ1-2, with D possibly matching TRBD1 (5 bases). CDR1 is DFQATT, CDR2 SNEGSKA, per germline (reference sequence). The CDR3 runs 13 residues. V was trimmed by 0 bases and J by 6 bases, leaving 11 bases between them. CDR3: CSAREGLSNGYTF. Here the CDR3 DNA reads TGCAGTGCTAGAGAGGGGCTCAGCAATGGCTACACCTTC.

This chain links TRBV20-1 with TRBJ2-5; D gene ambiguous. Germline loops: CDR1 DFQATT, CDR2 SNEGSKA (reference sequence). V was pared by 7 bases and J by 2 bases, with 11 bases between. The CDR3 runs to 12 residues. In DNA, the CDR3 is TGCAGTGGCCGACTGGTACAAGAGACCCAGTACTTC. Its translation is CSGRLVQETQYF.

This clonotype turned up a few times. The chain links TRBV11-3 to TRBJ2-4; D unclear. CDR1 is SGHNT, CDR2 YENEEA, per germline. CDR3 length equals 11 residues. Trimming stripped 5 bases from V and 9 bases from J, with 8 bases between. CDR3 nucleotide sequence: TGTGCCAGCAGCCTGGTGGGCATTCAGTACTTC. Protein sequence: CASSLVGIQYF.

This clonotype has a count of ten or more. CDR3 bases: TGTGCCAGCAGTTACTCCGGCGGGAGTCCCCCCAATGAGCAGTTCTTC. Amino acids: CASSYSGGSPPNEQFF. This sequence joins TRBV6-2 or TRBV6-3 and TRBJ2-1; 7 nucleotides align to TRBD2. V gave up 0 bases and J gave up 6 bases; unmatched junction bases: 8. The CDR3 totals 16 residues. Per the germline V gene, CDR1 is MNHEY and CDR2 is SVGEGT.

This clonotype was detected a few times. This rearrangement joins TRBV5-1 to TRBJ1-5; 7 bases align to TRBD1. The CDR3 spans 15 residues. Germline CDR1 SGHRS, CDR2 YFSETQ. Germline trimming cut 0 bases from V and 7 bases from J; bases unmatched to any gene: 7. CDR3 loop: CASSLGDRVGQPQHF. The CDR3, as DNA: TGCGCCAGCAGCTTGGGAGACAGGGTAGGGCAGCCCCAGCATTTT.

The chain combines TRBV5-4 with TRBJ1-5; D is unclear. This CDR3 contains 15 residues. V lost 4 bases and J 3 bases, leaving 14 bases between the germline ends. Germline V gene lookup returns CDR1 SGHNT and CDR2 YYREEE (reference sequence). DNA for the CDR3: TGTGCCAGCAGCCCGTTACAGTGGGACAATCAGCCCCAGCATTTT. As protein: CASSPLQWDNQPQHF.

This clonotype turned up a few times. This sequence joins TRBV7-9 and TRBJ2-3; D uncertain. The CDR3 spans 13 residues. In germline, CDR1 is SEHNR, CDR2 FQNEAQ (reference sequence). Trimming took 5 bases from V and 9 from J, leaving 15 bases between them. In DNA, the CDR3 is TGTGCCAGCAGCCCCCCGATGGCGGAGACGCAGTATTTT. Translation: CASSPPMAETQYF.

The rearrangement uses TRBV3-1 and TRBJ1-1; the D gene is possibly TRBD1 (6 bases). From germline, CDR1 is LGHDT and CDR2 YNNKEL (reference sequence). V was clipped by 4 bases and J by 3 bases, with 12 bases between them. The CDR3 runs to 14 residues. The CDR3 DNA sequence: TGTGCCAGCAGCCTAAGGGGGTCGGACACTGAAGCTTTCTTT. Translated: CASSLRGSDTEAFF.

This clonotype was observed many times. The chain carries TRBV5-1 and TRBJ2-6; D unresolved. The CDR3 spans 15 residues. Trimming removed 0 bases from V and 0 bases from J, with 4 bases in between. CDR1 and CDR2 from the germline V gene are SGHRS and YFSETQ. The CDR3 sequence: CASSLVVSGANVLTF. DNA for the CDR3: TGCGCCAGCAGCTTGGTAGTCTCTGGGGCCAACGTCCTGACTTTC. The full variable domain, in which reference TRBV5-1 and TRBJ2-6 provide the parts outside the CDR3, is KAGVTQTPRYLIKTRGQQVTLSCSPISGHRSVSWYQQTPGQGLQFLFEYFSETQRNKGNFPGRFSGRQFSNSRSEMNVSTLELGDSALYLCASSLVVSGANVLTFGAGSRLTVL.

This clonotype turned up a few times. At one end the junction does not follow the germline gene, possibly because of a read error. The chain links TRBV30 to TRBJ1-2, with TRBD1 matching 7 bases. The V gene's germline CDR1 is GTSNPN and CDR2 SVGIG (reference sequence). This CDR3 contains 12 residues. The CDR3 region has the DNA TGTGCCGGCGCTGGGACAGATTATGGCTACTCCTTC. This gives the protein CAGAGTDYGYSF.

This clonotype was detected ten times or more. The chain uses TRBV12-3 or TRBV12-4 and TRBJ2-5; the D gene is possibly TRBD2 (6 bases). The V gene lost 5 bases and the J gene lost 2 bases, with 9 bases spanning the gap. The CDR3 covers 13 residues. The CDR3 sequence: CASSAGGQETQYF. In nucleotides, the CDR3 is TGTGCCAGCAGTGCCGGGGGTCAAGAGACCCAGTACTTC.